This T cell receptor (beta chain) was found in a study of OX40 agonist ivuxolimab in advanced cancers. Across the study: Ivuxolimab was administered intravenously to patients at 0.01 to 10 mg/kg every 2 weeks. Males comprised roughly four fifths of the group, whose mean age was approximately 60 years (range roughly 20 to 90). Melanoma, hepatocellular carcinoma, head and neck or renal cell cancer occurred in dose-escalation patients.

Sampling times: baseline, cycle 4 day 1, cycle 7 day 1. Using immunoSEQ multiplex PCR, the repertoire was profiled, and TCRdb retains in-frame clones only, with some absent. This table has 40,000 or so clones, approximately 84% appearing once. Germline V CDR1 and CDR2: SGHVS, FQNEAQ. The CDR3 is 14 amino acids. The V gene lost 3 bases and the J gene lost 1 base, with 9 bases spanning the gap. Sequenced here: CD4+ or CD8+ T cells sorted from blood, sampled in a trial of the OX40 agonist ivuxolimab. The chain couples TRBV7-8 to TRBJ2-5; D gene unclear. This sequence originates from an adult with an advanced solid tumor such as melanoma, head and neck, liver or kidney cancer. The CDR3 here is CASSFDAFQETQYF. The CDR3, as DNA: TGTGCCAGCAGCTTTGACGCATTCCAAGAGACCCAGTACTTC.